A selection of T cell receptor beta chains follows, all from one sample in a study of OX40 agonist ivuxolimab in advanced cancers. Some clones are missing from TCRdb's copy, which holds only in-frame ones; the method was immunoSEQ multiplex PCR. The sample records roughly 80,000 clones, more than 90% being singletons. The material sequenced was CD4+ or CD8+ T cells sorted from blood, taken in a trial of the OX40 agonist ivuxolimab. The source is an adult with an advanced solid tumor such as melanoma, head and neck, liver or kidney cancer. Each CDR3 is given with its conserved first and last residue. D genes are given only for firm matches. Where a row states a size, it is once, few, many or the class of an expanded clone; other rows omit it.

TRBJ2-1	TRBV2	.	TRBD2	TGTGCCAGCAGCACGGGACTAGCGGAGCCCAATGAGCAGTTCTTC	CASSTGLAEPNEQFF
TRBJ2-2	TRBV11-3	few	TRBD2	TGTGCCAGCAGCTTCCCATCCGGGACTAGCGGGAGGTTTACCGGGGAGCTGTTTTTT	CASSFPSGTSGRFTGELFF
TRBJ2-7	TRBV6-6	.	TRBD1	TGTGCCAGCAGTTACGCGGACAGGAAGGGCTACGAGCAGTACTTC	CASSYADRKGYEQYF
TRBJ2-1	TRBV5-1	.	TRBD2	TGCGCCAGCAGCTTGGATTCGGGGGGCTACAATGAGCAGTTCTTC	CASSLDSGGYNEQFF
TRBJ2-2	TRBV7-8	.	.	TGTGCCAGCAGCTTAGCAGGCAGGGTTGTTAGGACCGGGGAGCTGTTTTTT	CASSLAGRVVRTGELFF
TRBJ2-6	TRBV11-2	.	.	TGTGCCAGCAGCCGTCGTGGGGTGGCAGGGTGGTCTGGGGCCAACGTCCTGACTTTC	CASSRRGVAGWSGANVLTF
TRBJ1-2	TRBV19	.	TRBD1	TGTGCCAGTAGTATAGTGGGGGTGACAGGGTCGGCACGAGGATATGGCTACACCTTC	CASSIVGVTGSARGYGYTF
TRBJ2-5	TRBV5-1	.	TRBD2	TGCGCCAGCAGCACAAGCGGGGGGGGAGAGACCCAGTACTTC	CASSTSGGGETQYF
TRBJ1-4	TRBV5-1	once	TRBD1	TGCGCCAGCAGCACACAGGGGGCGCGTGATGAAAAACTGTTTTTT	CASSTQGARDEKLFF
TRBJ1-5	TRBV7-2	.	.	TGTGCCAGCAGCTTAGTATCTGGGAATCAGCCCCAGCATTTT	CASSLVSGNQPQHF
TRBJ2-3	TRBV5-4	.	TRBD1	TGTGCCAGCAGCTTAAACAGGGGACCAGATACGCAGTATTTT	CASSLNRGPDTQYF
TRBJ2-7	TRBV28	.	.	TGTGCCAGCAGTTTAGCGGGACACTCCTACGAGCAGTACTTC	CASSLAGHSYEQYF
TRBJ1-2	TRBV6-5	.	.	TGTGCCAGCAGTTACTCAACAGGGTTGGATGGCTACACCTTC	CASSYSTGLDGYTF